This TCR beta chain was sequenced during a study of shared T cell receptors in the human thymus. Trimming cost V 0 bases and J 10 bases; bases outside gene matches: 17. This CDR3 spans 19 amino acids. Germline V gene sequence: CDR1 SGHRS, CDR2 YFSETQ. The data were produced by immunoSEQ multiplex PCR, yet TCRdb's version contains in-frame clones alone and is incomplete. The repertoire consists of 500,000 to 750,000 clones, with over 75% occurring once and the leading ten covering about 0.01%. The sample was also reused in another study, on human thymus T cells. In that study: Thymic material originated from resections removed in the course of corrective heart surgery.

The chain is built from TRBV5-1 and TRBJ2-1; 12 positions match TRBD2. Material: thymocytes. The sequence was collected from a boy less than two years old with a congenital heart defect. The CDR3 region has the DNA TGCGCCAGCAGCTTGGGGGACAGAAAGTCTAGCGGGAGGGCCGGGGAGCAGTTCTTC. Its protein product is CASSLGDRKSSGRAGEQFF.